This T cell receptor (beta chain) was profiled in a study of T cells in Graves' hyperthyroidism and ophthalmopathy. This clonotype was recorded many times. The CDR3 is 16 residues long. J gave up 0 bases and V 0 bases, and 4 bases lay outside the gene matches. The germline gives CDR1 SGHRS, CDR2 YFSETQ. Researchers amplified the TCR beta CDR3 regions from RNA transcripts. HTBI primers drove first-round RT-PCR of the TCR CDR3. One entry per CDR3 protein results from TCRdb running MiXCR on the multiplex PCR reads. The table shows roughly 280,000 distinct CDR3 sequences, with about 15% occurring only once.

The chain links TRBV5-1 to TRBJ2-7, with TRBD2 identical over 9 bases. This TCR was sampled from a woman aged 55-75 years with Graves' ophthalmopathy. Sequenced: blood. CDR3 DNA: TGCGCCAGCAGCTTGGGAGCGGGAGGACACTCCTACGAGCAGTACTTC. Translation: CASSLGAGGHSYEQYF. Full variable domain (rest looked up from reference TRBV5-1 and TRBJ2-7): KAGVTQTPRYLIKTRGQQVTLSCSPISGHRSVSWYQQTPGQGLQFLFEYFSETQRNKGNFPGRFSGRQFSNSRSEMNVSTLELGDSALYLCASSLGAGGHSYEQYFGPGTRLTVT.